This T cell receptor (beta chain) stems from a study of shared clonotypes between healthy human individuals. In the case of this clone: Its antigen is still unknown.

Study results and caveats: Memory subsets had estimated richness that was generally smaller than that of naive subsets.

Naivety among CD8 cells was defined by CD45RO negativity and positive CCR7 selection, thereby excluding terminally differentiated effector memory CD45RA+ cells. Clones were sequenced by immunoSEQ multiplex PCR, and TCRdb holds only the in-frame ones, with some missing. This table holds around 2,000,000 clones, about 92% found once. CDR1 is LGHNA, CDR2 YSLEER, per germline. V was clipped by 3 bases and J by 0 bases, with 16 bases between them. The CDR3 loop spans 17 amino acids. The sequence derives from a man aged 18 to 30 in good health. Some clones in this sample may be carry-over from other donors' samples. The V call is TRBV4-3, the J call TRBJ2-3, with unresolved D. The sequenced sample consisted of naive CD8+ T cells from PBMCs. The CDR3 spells CASSHTRPSASTDTQYF. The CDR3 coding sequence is TGCGCCAGCAGCCACACCCGGCCAAGTGCTAGCACAGATACGCAGTATTTT.